The 22 T cell receptor beta chains below were found in one sample sequenced in a study of glioma-infiltrating T cells after dendritic cell vaccination. Sequenced by immunoSEQ multiplex PCR; TCRdb stores in-frame clones only, minus some. The sample records roughly 100,000 clones, 90% being singletons. Indicated time point: after dendritic cell vaccination, including at tumor progression/relapse. This specimen was blood, taken after dendritic cell vaccination. The receptors were gathered from a human donor with glioblastoma.

The J gene is TRBJ2-6, the V gene TRBV5-1; D is uncertain. Germline V gene lookup returns CDR1 SGHRS and CDR2 YFSETQ. This CDR3 has 15 residues. V lost 0 bases and J 0 bases, leaving 4 bases between the germline ends. CDR3 sequence reads: CASSLGASGANVLTF. CDR3 sequence (DNA): TGCGCCAGCAGCTTGGGCGCCTCTGGGGCCAACGTCCTGACTTTC.

The chain combines TRBV2 with TRBJ2-5; 14 bases align to TRBD2. The V and J ends lost 6 bases and 7 bases, in that order; junction bases with no gene match: 4. CDR3 length equals 14 residues. The germline gives CDR1 SNHLY, CDR2 FYNNEI. The CDR3 region is CASRGTSGSWTQYF. DNA for the CDR3: TGTGCCAGCAGAGGGACTAGCGGGAGTTGGACCCAGTACTTC.

This clone was seen once. This chain connects TRBV20-1 to TRBJ2-1, with D uncertain. This CDR3 is 11 amino acids long. Trimming stripped 5 bases from V and 13 bases from J, with 15 bases between. Germline V gene data show CDR1 as DFQATT and CDR2 as SNEGSKA (reference sequence). The CDR3 sequence: CSAYSGPIQFF. CDR3 DNA sequence: TGCAGTGCTTACAGTGGGCCTATTCAGTTCTTC.

This chain joins TRBV28 and TRBJ1-3; 7 bases are a match to TRBD1. Per germline, CDR1 MDHEN and CDR2 SYDVKM. The CDR3 runs 16 residues. The trim removed 8 bases at V and 0 bases at J, leaving 10 bases unmatched. DNA for the CDR3: TGTGCCAGCGTAAGACAGGGTTTCGTCTCTGGAAACACCATATATTTT. Translated, it gives CASVRQGFVSGNTIYF.

This chain uses TRBV5-1 with TRBJ1-2; 7 nucleotides line up with TRBD1. CDR1 is SGHRS, CDR2 YFSETQ, per germline. V dropped 4 bases and J dropped 0; count of bases not matched to a gene: 3. The CDR3 runs to 14 residues. CDR3 residues: CASSLGQANYGYTF. The CDR3 nucleotides are TGCGCCAGCAGCCTCGGACAGGCTAACTATGGCTACACCTTC.

The V and J genes are TRBV5-1 and TRBJ1-5; weak D call: TRBD1 (5 bases). The CDR3 totals 14 residues. Germline V gives CDR1 SGHRS, CDR2 YFSETQ. V was pared by 1 base and J by 4 bases, with 9 bases between. In nucleotides, the CDR3 is TGCGCCAGCAGCTTGAACGGGGGGAATCAGCCCCAGCATTTT. This encodes CASSLNGGNQPQHF.

The chain couples TRBV6-1 to TRBJ2-5; D is undetermined. The CDR3 contains 16 residues. Germline V CDR1 and CDR2: MNHNS, SASEGT. V was trimmed by 3 bases and J by 5 bases, leaving 19 bases between them. This chain's CDR3 is CASSDLSHGFSETQYF. The CDR3 nucleotides read TGTGCCAGCAGTGATCTTTCCCACGGTTTTTCGGAGACCCAGTACTTC.

This clone has just one count. The chain has TRBV9 and TRBJ1-2, with 9 nucleotides matching TRBD1. Per germline, CDR1 SGDLS and CDR2 YYNGEE. Unmatched junction bases numbered 7, after V lost 3 bases and J lost 4 bases. The CDR3 covers 15 residues. DNA for the CDR3: TGTGCCAGCAGCGCTGGACAGGGGAGGACCTATGGCTACACCTTC. It encodes CASSAGQGRTYGYTF.

This clone has a handful of counts. This chain joins TRBV21-1 and TRBJ1-4; TRBD1, the table's D call, was not compared with the DNA. TRBV21-1 is described as a pseudogene. The CDR3 is made up of 16 amino acids. The CDR3 spells CASSKAQGMKGEKLFF. The CDR3 nucleotides are TGTGCCAGCAGCAAAGCGCAGGGAATGAAAGGTGAAAAACTGTTTTTT.

The chain employs TRBV6-1 and TRBJ1-1; D might be TRBD1 (5 bases). The V end was cut by 6 bases, the J end by 3 bases, with 11 bases between. CDR1 and CDR2 from the germline V gene are MNHNS and SASEGT. The CDR3 consists of 13 residues. The CDR3, as DNA: TGTGCCAGCAGACAGGTGGAGTACACTGAAGCTTTCTTT. This sequence encodes CASRQVEYTEAFF.

This clone was recorded a few times. The chain is built from TRBV2 and TRBJ1-1; D is perhaps TRBD1 (5 bases). The CDR3 has 13 residues. CDR1 is SNHLY and CDR2 is FYNNEI in the germline V gene. Trimming stripped 4 bases from V and 3 bases from J, with 9 bases between. The CDR3 DNA is TGTGCCAGCAGTGCCAGGGAGGACACTGAAGCTTTCTTT. It translates to CASSAREDTEAFF.

As regards this clone: Compared with germline, one end of the junction differs, possibly owing to a read error. Other DNA sequences within the sample encode an identical CDR3. The chain couples TRBV10-3 to TRBJ1-6; possibly TRBD1 for D (5 bases). Germline CDR1 and CDR2: ENHRY and SYGVKD. This CDR3 is built from 15 residues. CDR3 nucleotide sequence: TGTGCCATCAGGACGGGTGTCAGGGATAATTCCCCCCTCCACTTT. Encoded protein: CAIRTGVRDNSPLHF.

This chain connects TRBV18 to TRBJ1-5; D uncertain. The germline V and J ends were trimmed by 8 bases and 2 bases, with 10 bases remaining between them. Germline lookup yields CDR1 KGHSH and CDR2 LQKENI. The length of the CDR3 is 13 residues. The CDR3, as DNA: TGTGCCAGCGGGAGGGCAGGCAATCAGCCCCAGCATTTT. It specifies CASGRAGNQPQHF.

This rearrangement joins TRBV7-2 to TRBJ1-2; D is unresolved. This CDR3 is built from 15 residues. V lost 3 bases and J 5 bases, leaving 16 bases between the germline ends. The germline V gene has CDR1 SGHTA and CDR2 FQGNSA. The CDR3 reads CASSFGSHAAYGYTF. CDR3 in DNA: TGTGCCAGCAGCTTCGGGAGTCATGCGGCGTATGGCTACACCTTC.

The chain couples TRBV5-1 to TRBJ2-1, with 7 bases matching TRBD1. This CDR3 is 16 amino acids long. J was trimmed by 1 base and V by 4 bases; bases with no gene match: 8. CDR1 and CDR2 (germline): SGHRS, YFSETQ. For the CDR3, the DNA is TGCGCCAGCAGCGTTTCGGGACAGAGTTCCTACAATGAGCAGTTCTTC. Translated, it gives CASSVSGQSSYNEQFF.

CDR3 sequence: CASTLTSGIAYNEQFF. DNA for the CDR3: TGTGCCAGCACCCTCACTAGCGGGATAGCCTACAATGAGCAGTTCTTC. J is TRBJ2-1 and V is TRBV5-4; 10 positions agree with TRBD2. CDR1 and CDR2 (germline): SGHNT, YYREEE (reference sequence). The V gene end was trimmed by 6 bases and the J gene end by 2 bases; junction bases not matched to a gene: 8. The CDR3 has 16 amino acids.

The chain joins TRBV11-3 to TRBJ2-2; 9 nucleotides match TRBD2. V gave up 1 base and J gave up 4 bases; unmatched junction bases: 13. CDR3 length: 19 residues. Germline-derived CDR1 and CDR2 are SGHNT and YENEEA. The CDR3 loop is CASSLARAGGILGTGELFF. As DNA, the CDR3 is TGTGCCAGCAGCTTAGCCCGGGCGGGAGGGATTCTGGGCACCGGGGAGCTGTTTTTT.

This clone was picked up one time. The chain joins TRBV18 to TRBJ1-1; possible D gene TRBD1, 5 bases. The germline V gene encodes CDR1 KGHSH and CDR2 LQKENI. V lost 6 bases, J lost 0 bases, and 8 bases lay in between. The CDR3 has 13 residues. The CDR3 region has the DNA TGTGCCAGCTCGTCACAGGTGAACACTGAAGCTTTCTTT. This encodes CASSSQVNTEAFF.

This chain joins TRBV6-5 and TRBJ2-7; D might be TRBD1 (6 bases). The CDR3 has 13 amino acids. Germline CDR1 reads MNHEY; CDR2 reads SVGAGI. V was shortened by 7 bases and J by 2 bases, with 12 bases between the two germline ends. For the CDR3, the DNA is TGTGCCAGCAAACAGGGTCCTACCTACGAGCAGTACTTC. Translated, it gives CASKQGPTYEQYF.

The chain employs TRBV5-4 and TRBJ2-7; 9 nucleotides line up with TRBD2. CDR3 length: 13 amino acids. Germline CDR1 reads SGHNT; CDR2 reads YYREEE (reference sequence). J was trimmed by 1 base and V by 7 bases; bases with no gene match: 3. CDR3: CASHLAGSYEQYF. In DNA form, the CDR3 reads TGTGCCAGCCATCTAGCGGGATCCTACGAGCAGTACTTC.

J is TRBJ1-1 and V is TRBV28; 8 nucleotides agree with TRBD1. The germline V gene has CDR1 MDHEN and CDR2 SYDVKM. J was trimmed by 2 bases and V by 4 bases; bases with no gene match: 9. CDR3 length equals 16 residues. CDR3 protein: CASSSRQGRGNTEAFF. CDR3 in DNA: TGTGCCAGCAGTTCTCGACAGGGGAGAGGTAACACTGAAGCTTTCTTT.

This chain uses TRBV7-6 with TRBJ1-3, with 10 bases aligning to TRBD1. This CDR3 region has 16 residues. Looked up from germline, CDR1 is SGHVS and CDR2 is FNYEAQ. Trimming took 5 bases from V and 1 from J; bases not matched to a gene: 5. CDR3 in amino acids: CASSLGQGVSGNTIYF. DNA for the CDR3: TGTGCCAGCAGCCTCGGACAGGGGGTTTCTGGAAACACCATATATTTT.